The 31 T cell receptor beta chains given below trace back to one sample, sequenced in a study of cytomegalovirus exposure and HLA in healthy donors (TCRdb year 2017). The library relied on the immunoSEQ multiplex PCR assay. For the multiplex PCR, a mixture combining 60 forward primers for TCR Vbeta segments and 13 reverse primers for TCR Jbeta segments was used. As stored in TCRdb, this immuneACCESS dataset retains in-frame rearrangements with V and J assigned. A fraction of the clones does not appear; measured against another copy, unresolved V genes explain less than half of the discrepancy, and the remainder lacks a known reason. Within this sample are fewer than 80,000 clones, with more than 75% of them counted one time only. Roughly 3% of the sample comes from the top ten. The sample comprised PBMCs. Every receptor here comes from a young man in good health and CMV-seronegative.

The rearrangement links TRBV29-1 to TRBJ1-5; 10 bases line up with TRBD1. The V gene end was trimmed by 6 bases and the J gene end by 7 bases; junction bases not matched to a gene: 9. The CDR3 runs to 14 residues. Germline V CDR1 and CDR2: SQVTM, ANQGSEA. In DNA form, the CDR3 reads TGCAGCGTGAAAGACAGGGGGCTCGAGCAGCCCCAGCATTTT. Its translation: CSVKDRGLEQPQHF.

V and J are TRBV4-1 and TRBJ1-5; 11 positions match TRBD1. This CDR3 comprises 15 residues. From germline, CDR1 is MGHRA and CDR2 YSYEKL. The V gene end was trimmed by 1 base and the J gene end by 6 bases; junction bases not matched to a gene: 2. CDR3 DNA: TGCGCCAGCAGCCAAGGGGGACAGGGGGGTCAGCCCCAGCATTTT. This translates into CASSQGGQGGQPQHF.

The rearrangement joins TRBV7-2 to TRBJ1-1; the D gene is possibly TRBD1 (6 bases). There are 15 residues in the CDR3. Trimming stripped 0 bases from V and 1 base from J, with 9 bases between. Germline loops: CDR1 SGHTA, CDR2 FQGNSA. CDR3 nucleotides: TGTGCCAGCAGCTTAGCGGGGGCTTGGAACACTGAAGCTTTCTTT. Its translation: CASSLAGAWNTEAFF. Using reference TRBV7-2 and TRBJ1-1 for the parts outside the CDR3, the full variable domain is GAGVSQSPSNKVTEKGKDVELRCDPISGHTALYWYRQSLGQGLEFLIYFQGNSAPDKSGLPSDRFSAERTGGSVSTLTIQRTQQEDSAVYLCASSLAGAWNTEAFFGQGTRLTVV.

The rearrangement links TRBV30 to TRBJ1-2, with D unclear. V lost 5 bases to trimming and J lost 4 bases, with 11 bases between them. This CDR3 contains 12 residues. Germline loops: CDR1 GTSNPN, CDR2 SVGIG (reference sequence). The CDR3 nucleotides read TGTGCCTGGCAACCGACGGGCTATGGCTACACCTTC. It is translated as CAWQPTGYGYTF.

The V gene is TRBV7-9, the J gene TRBJ1-4, with D unresolved. The V and J ends lost 5 bases and 4 bases respectively, with 8 bases between them. This CDR3 is 13 amino acids long. Germline V gene data show CDR1 as SEHNR and CDR2 as FQNEAQ (reference sequence). CDR3 in amino acids: CASSGGFNEKLFF. In DNA form, the CDR3 reads TGTGCCAGCAGCGGAGGTTTTAATGAAAAACTGTTTTTT.

The rearrangement uses TRBV6-1 and TRBJ2-1; 7 positions match TRBD2. Losses at the gene ends were 0 bases for V and 7 bases for J; bases not matched to a gene: 12. The CDR3 totals 17 residues. The V gene's germline CDR1 is MNHNS and CDR2 SASEGT. CDR3 amino acids: CASSEAVYRGDGNEQFF. The CDR3 region has the DNA TGTGCCAGCAGTGAAGCCGTGTATCGGGGGGATGGAAATGAGCAGTTCTTC.

V usage is TRBV6-5 and J usage is TRBJ2-5, with D possibly being TRBD1 (5 bases). The CDR3 extends over 14 amino acids. V dropped 6 bases and J dropped 0 bases, with 11 bases sitting between them. Germline V gene sequence: CDR1 MNHEY, CDR2 SVGAGI. This CDR3 is CASRPDRNQETQYF. The CDR3 DNA sequence: TGTGCCAGCAGACCCGACAGAAACCAAGAGACCCAGTACTTC.

This clone was counted a few times. The gene calls are TRBV5-4 and TRBJ1-1; tentatively, D is TRBD1 (5 bases). From germline, CDR1 is SGHNT and CDR2 YYREEE (reference sequence). This CDR3 is 18 amino acids long. V gave up 0 bases and J gave up 3 bases, with 21 bases separating them. The CDR3 DNA reads TGTGCCAGCAGCTTGGTTGGGACTTTCCCTACCGCAGACACTGAAGCTTTCTTT. Its translation: CASSLVGTFPTADTEAFF.

The V gene is TRBV28, the J gene TRBJ1-2, with TRBD1 matching 9 bases. This CDR3 comprises 16 residues. V lost 6 bases and J lost 5; bases outside the gene matches: 13. Germline CDR1 and CDR2: MDHEN and SYDVKM. This chain's CDR3 is CASSPGQGPFGYGYTF. The CDR3 bases are TGTGCCAGCAGCCCGGGACAGGGCCCATTTGGATATGGCTACACCTTC.

This chain links TRBV6-1 with TRBJ1-3; TRBD1 might be the D (5 bases). This CDR3 is 15 amino acids long. Trimming took off 2 bases at V and 2 bases at J, with 10 bases between the two ends. Germline CDR1 reads MNHNS; CDR2 reads SASEGT. CDR3 in DNA: TGTGCCAGCAGTGAACGGGGGACGGCTGGAAACACCATATATTTT. It translates to CASSERGTAGNTIYF.

The chain combines TRBV19 with TRBJ2-1, with 12 bases aligning to TRBD2. The ends lost 4 bases at V and 4 bases at J; junction bases unmatched: 5. Germline V gene lookup returns CDR1 LNHDA and CDR2 SQIVND (reference sequence). This CDR3 is built from 16 residues. CDR3 sequence: CASSRSSGGVYNEQFF. The CDR3 DNA is TGTGCCAGTAGTAGGTCTAGCGGGGGGGTATACAATGAGCAGTTCTTC.

The chain carries TRBV6-1 and TRBJ1-1; 11 bases fit TRBD1. The junction had 1 base not matched to a gene; V was cut back by 4 bases and J by 0 bases. The CDR3 sequence is 15 residues long. Germline CDR1 MNHNS, CDR2 SASEGT. The CDR3 DNA follows: TGTGCCAGCAGTGCGGACAGGGGGCTGAACACTGAAGCTTTCTTT. It is translated as CASSADRGLNTEAFF.

CDR3 bases: TGCGCCAGCAGCCCCTTAGGGGCGGGGGGGCCTAGAGAGACCCAGTACTTC. Amino acids: CASSPLGAGGPRETQYF. This rearrangement joins TRBV5-1 to TRBJ2-5, with 9 positions matching TRBD2. V shed 4 bases, J shed 4 bases, and the junction held 14 bases outside the gene matches. This CDR3 has 17 amino acids. CDR1 SGHRS and CDR2 YFSETQ come from the germline V gene.

The rearrangement joins TRBV16 to TRBJ2-2, with TRBD1 as a possible D gene (5 bases). The CDR3 contains 15 residues. Between the trimmed V and J ends, which lost 2 bases and 2 bases, there was a span of 9 bases. Germline CDR1 reads KGHSY; CDR2 reads FQNENV. CDR3 residues: CASSQIGENTGELFF. CDR3 DNA sequence: TGTGCCAGCAGCCAAATAGGGGAAAACACCGGGGAGCTGTTTTTT.

The genes are TRBV4-3 and TRBJ1-2; TRBD1 aligns across 10 bases. The CDR3 is 17 amino acids. The junction had 11 bases not matched to a gene; V was cut back by 2 bases and J by 5 bases. Germline V gene data show CDR1 as LGHNA and CDR2 as YSLEER. The CDR3 coding sequence is TGCGCCAGCAGCCAACGTCCGGCCGGACAGGGGGATTATGGCTACACCTTC. Translating it yields CASSQRPAGQGDYGYTF.

The genes are TRBV19 and TRBJ2-5; TRBD1 aligns across 9 bases. The CDR3 loop spans 17 amino acids. The germline CDR1 and CDR2 sequences are LNHDA and SQIVND (reference sequence). V trimming: 8 bases; J trimming: 5 bases; junction bases outside the gene matches: 18. The CDR3 reads CASGMGQGGALGETQYF. The DNA of the CDR3 is TGTGCCAGTGGAATGGGACAGGGTGGAGCACTCGGGGAGACCCAGTACTTC.

The chain is built from TRBV9 and TRBJ2-5; a weak D match, TRBD2 (6 bases). The J call is doubtful: the DNA matches TRBJ2-7 better. Looked up from germline, CDR1 is SGDLS and CDR2 is YYNGEE. The CDR3 runs 14 residues. CDR3 in DNA: TGTGCCAGCAGCGTAGGCGGAGGGCCCTACGAGCAGTACTTC. This codes for CASSVGGGPYEQYF.

V gene TRBV19 combines with J gene TRBJ1-6; 7 nucleotides agree with TRBD1. This CDR3 has 13 residues. CDR1 LNHDA and CDR2 SQIVND come from the germline V gene (reference sequence). Germline trimming cut 7 bases from V and 7 bases from J; bases unmatched to any gene: 4. Here the CDR3 reads CASTIRGNSPLHF. CDR3 nucleotides: TGTGCCAGTACCATCAGGGGGAATTCACCCCTCCACTTT.

The rearrangement joins TRBV19 to TRBJ2-3, with a possible D match to TRBD2 (5 bases). The CDR3 length is 14 residues. Trimming pared 7 bases from V and 2 bases from J, leaving 13 bases between. Per the germline V gene, CDR1 is LNHDA and CDR2 is SQIVND (reference sequence). The CDR3 sequence is CASNNGLTTDTQYF. CDR3 coding DNA: TGTGCCAGTAACAACGGACTTACCACAGATACGCAGTATTTT.

This clone has more than one count but fewer than ten. This chain links TRBV7-3 with TRBJ2-1, with TRBD2 matching 12 bases. The CDR3 is 17 residues long. V dropped 5 bases and J dropped 4; count of bases not matched to a gene: 9. Germline V gene sequence: CDR1 SGHTA, CDR2 FQGTGA. The CDR3 region has the DNA TGTGCCAGCAGCCCCTACCCTAGCGGGGGGGTTTACAATGAGCAGTTCTTC. Its protein is CASSPYPSGGVYNEQFF.

This rearrangement joins TRBV4-1 to TRBJ2-7; a possible D gene is TRBD2 (5 bases). CDR1 and CDR2 (germline): MGHRA, YSYEKL. Trimming pared 1 base from V and 5 bases from J, leaving 12 bases between. The CDR3 runs 14 residues. CDR3 loop: CASSQVGVFDEQYF. The CDR3, as DNA: TGCGCCAGCAGCCAAGTCGGGGTGTTCGACGAGCAGTACTTC.

This chain uses TRBV5-1 with TRBJ1-2, with TRBD1 identical over 8 bases. The CDR3 is made up of 16 amino acids. The J segment lost 4 bases and the V segment lost 0 bases, leaving 8 bases of the junction unmatched. Germline lookup yields CDR1 SGHRS and CDR2 YFSETQ. CDR3 sequence reads: CASSLDTGRGPYGYTF. CDR3 coding DNA: TGCGCCAGCAGCTTGGATACGGGCAGGGGGCCCTATGGCTACACCTTC.

This chain joins TRBV5-4 and TRBJ2-2; 8 positions match TRBD2. This CDR3 has 16 amino acids. Looked up from germline, CDR1 is SGHNT and CDR2 is YYREEE (reference sequence). With 0 bases clipped from V and 1 base from J, the junction kept 2 bases outside the gene matches. In nucleotides, the CDR3 is TGTGCCAGCAGCTTGGCGGGAGGGTTGAACACCGGGGAGCTGTTTTTT. Its translation: CASSLAGGLNTGELFF.

This clone was seen a handful of times. The gene calls are TRBV27 and TRBJ2-7; D may be TRBD1 (6 bases). The CDR3 extends over 16 amino acids. In germline, CDR1 is MNHEY, CDR2 SMNVEV (reference sequence). The V gene lost 4 bases and the J gene lost 2 bases, with 18 bases spanning the gap. The CDR3 here is CASSSSSGHPTYEQYV. CDR3 DNA sequence: TGTGCCAGCAGTTCTTCCTCGGGACACCCTACCTACGAGCAGTACGTC.

In this sample, this clone turned up a few times. The V gene is TRBV6-6, the J gene TRBJ1-5, with D tentatively TRBD1 (5 bases). Trimming removed 7 bases from V and 0 bases from J, with 13 bases in between. The CDR3 consists of 15 residues. Germline values: CDR1 MNHNY, CDR2 SVGAGI (reference sequence). CDR3 sequence reads: CASTPDRYSNQPQHF. The CDR3 region has the DNA TGTGCCAGCACCCCTGACAGATATAGCAATCAGCCCCAGCATTTT.

In its sample, this clone was seen a few times. This sample includes further DNA sequences coding for the same CDR3. This rearrangement joins TRBV6-1 to TRBJ1-6, with D hard to call. With 7 bases removed from V and 4 bases from J, the gap between germline ends came to 11 bases. The V gene's germline CDR1 is MNHNS and CDR2 SASEGT. This CDR3 is 14 amino acids long. CDR3 region: CASIQSLYNSPLHF. DNA for the CDR3: TGTGCCAGCATACAGTCCCTATATAATTCACCCCTCCACTTT.

The chain carries TRBV29-1 and TRBJ1-3; no firm D call. The CDR3 spans 13 residues. CDR1 and CDR2 (germline): SQVTM, ANQGSEA. Trimming took 5 bases from V and 0 from J, leaving 8 bases between them. The CDR3 DNA sequence: TGCAGCGTTAGGTGGAGCTCTGGAAACACCATATATTTT. Translating it yields CSVRWSSGNTIYF.

The chain joins TRBV5-1 to TRBJ1-6; D is possibly TRBD1 (5 bases). The germline gives CDR1 SGHRS, CDR2 YFSETQ. The V and J ends lost 3 bases and 5 bases respectively, with 12 bases between them. The CDR3 has 15 amino acids. CDR3 sequence: CASSSDGGNNSPLHF. The CDR3 nucleotides read TGCGCCAGCAGCTCCGACGGGGGGAATAATTCACCCCTCCACTTT.

The rearrangement joins TRBV29-1 to TRBJ1-1; the D is unclear. Trimming left V 4 bases short and J 3 bases short, with 9 bases between. Germline-derived CDR1 and CDR2 are SQVTM and ANQGSEA. CDR3 length: 12 amino acids. CDR3 sequence reads: CSVVGGYTEAFF. The CDR3, as DNA: TGCAGCGTTGTAGGAGGCTACACTGAAGCTTTCTTT.

The table lists this clone with a few counts. Different DNA sequences within this sample yield the same CDR3. The V and J genes are TRBV6-1 and TRBJ2-5, with 10 bases identical to TRBD1. The CDR3 has 13 residues. Germline loops: CDR1 MNHNS, CDR2 SASEGT. V lost 6 bases to trimming and J lost 5 bases; unmatched junction nucleotides: 3. The CDR3 protein is CASRTGGGETQYF. CDR3 DNA sequence: TGTGCCAGCAGGACAGGGGGCGGTGAGACCCAGTACTTC.

The J gene is TRBJ2-1, the V gene TRBV28; D call uncertain. Germline lookup yields CDR1 MDHEN and CDR2 SYDVKM. Trimming left V 5 bases short and J 1 base short, with 12 bases between. The CDR3 loop spans 15 amino acids. The CDR3 spells CASSNVGTSYNEQFF. The CDR3 DNA is TGTGCCAGCAGTAACGTGGGCACATCCTACAATGAGCAGTTCTTC.